The entry that follows covers one TCR beta chain sequence. Authors' methods: Amplification of reference gene primers provided the estimated nucleated cell counts. Data came from immunoSEQ multiplex PCR; TCRdb stores just in-frame clones and leaves some out. For V, J and clone size, that table is used; D and trimming come from the DNA. This table holds 100,000 or so clones, around 74% found once. The CDR3 totals 13 residues. The germline V gene has CDR1 MNHEY and CDR2 SVGAGI. Trimming cost V 10 bases and J 4 bases; bases outside gene matches: 6. This specimen comes from a study of blood T cell repertoires in COVID-19. Across the study: Spain, Italy and the United States supplied samples that represented acute and convalescent COVID-19. Sample material is recorded as cDNA or gDNA derived from T cells, B-cell-depleted T cells, or PBMCs.

This chain connects TRBV6-5 to TRBJ2-1, with 8 bases aligning to TRBD2. The TCR originated in a woman in her 70s with acute or convalescent COVID-19. The sample was peripheral blood. CDR3 amino acids: CATKRGGYNEQFF. The CDR3 region has the DNA TGTGCCACCAAACGGGGGGGGTACAATGAGCAGTTCTTC.